These 17 T cell receptor beta chains were all obtained from the same sample, sequenced in a study of T cells in Graves' hyperthyroidism and ophthalmopathy. The TCR beta CDR3 regions underwent amplification using RNA transcripts as the source. Primed by the HTBI set, a first-round RT-PCR was run on the TCR CDR3. TCRdb ran MiXCR on the multiplex PCR reads and lists one entry per CDR3 protein. The table lists 650,000 to 800,000 distinct CDR3 sequences, over 40% of them singletons. What was sequenced was peripheral blood or thyroid tissue (not recorded which). These receptors originate from an adult man with Graves' disease, either hyperthyroidism or ophthalmopathy (not recorded which).

This clonotype has a handful of counts. The V and J genes are TRBV2 and TRBJ1-3; D is uncertain. V was clipped by 7 bases and J by 0 bases, with 10 bases between them. CDR3 length: 14 residues. Germline assignment: CDR1 SNHLY and CDR2 FYNNEI. DNA for the CDR3: TGTGCCAGCATACCGGTGGCCTCTGGAAACACCATATATTTT. Encoded protein: CASIPVASGNTIYF.

V and J are TRBV10-3 and TRBJ1-2, with D perhaps matching TRBD1 (6 bases). V lost 6 bases, J lost 4 bases, and 12 bases lay in between. The germline V gene has CDR1 ENHRY and CDR2 SYGVKD. CDR3 length: 13 residues. DNA for the CDR3: TGTGCCATCAGGGGGGGCCAGCCCTATGGCTACACCTTC. This codes for CAIRGGQPYGYTF.

The chain recombines TRBV5-1 with TRBJ1-2; TRBD1 matches 8 bases. V was pared by 6 bases and J by 4 bases, with 8 bases of the junction left unmatched. This CDR3 spans 14 amino acids. Germline CDR1 SGHRS, CDR2 YFSETQ. The CDR3 protein is CASNPGQVFYGYTF. The CDR3 DNA reads TGCGCCAGCAACCCGGGACAGGTCTTCTATGGCTACACCTTC.

On this clonotype: A read error may produce the germline difference seen at one junction end. V usage is TRBV29-1 and J usage is TRBJ2-6; 7 bases are a match to TRBD1. Germline lookup yields CDR1 SQVTM and CDR2 ANQGSEA. CDR3 length: 12 amino acids. In DNA form, the CDR3 reads TGCAGCGTTGATGGGCAGGGGGACGGTGAAGCTTTC. Protein sequence: CSVDGQGDGEAF.

This chain links TRBV4-1 with TRBJ2-2, with 10 bases identical to TRBD2. The CDR3 has 19 amino acids. V trimming: 0 bases; J trimming: 3 bases; junction bases outside the gene matches: 10. Looked up from germline, CDR1 is MGHRA and CDR2 is YSYEKL. Here the CDR3 reads CASSQDLSGRHSYTGELFF. The CDR3 nucleotides are TGCGCCAGCAGCCAAGATCTTAGCGGGAGGCACTCCTACACCGGGGAGCTGTTTTTT.

This sequence joins TRBV12-3 or TRBV12-4 and TRBJ1-4; 10 nucleotides match TRBD1. This CDR3 contains 16 residues. The trim removed 6 bases at V and 5 bases at J, leaving 9 bases unmatched. CDR3 nucleotides: TGTGCCAGCAGGCCTCCCGGGACAGGGGCCAATGAAAAACTGTTTTTT. Translating it yields CASRPPGTGANEKLFF.

Points on this clonotype: Germline and junction disagree at one end, which may indicate a read error. J is TRBJ2-5 and V is TRBV6-5, with 10 positions matching TRBD2. Germline CDR1 MNHEY, CDR2 SVGAGI. The CDR3 length is 17 residues. The CDR3 loop is CASSDSSSGGYQETQYF. CDR3 bases: TGTGCCAGCAGTGACTCGAGTAGCGGGGGGTACCAAGAGACCCAGTACTTC.

This clonotype has a count of ten or more. V and J are TRBV2 and TRBJ1-1, with D possibly TRBD1 on 6 matching bases. V shed 9 bases and J shed 2 bases, with 16 bases lying between them. Germline lookup yields CDR1 SNHLY and CDR2 FYNNEI. The CDR3 is 14 amino acids. As DNA, the CDR3 is TGTGCCAGTTGGGGGGGGCGCGTTAACACTGAAGCTTTCTTT. Its translation: CASWGGRVNTEAFF.

This clonotype has at least ten counts. V is TRBV2 and J is TRBJ1-5; 9 bases agree with TRBD1. The CDR3 is 14 residues long. J gave up 7 bases and V 6 bases, and 7 bases lay outside the gene matches. CDR1 and CDR2 from the germline V gene are SNHLY and FYNNEI. CDR3: CASRDRGRGQPQHF. The CDR3 DNA sequence: TGTGCCAGCAGGGACAGGGGACGTGGGCAGCCCCAGCATTTT.

This clonotype occurred a few times. The rearrangement links TRBV7-8 to TRBJ2-2; 8 bases are a match to TRBD2. There are 15 residues in the CDR3. The junction had 7 bases not matched to a gene; V was cut back by 4 bases and J by 6 bases. Per germline, CDR1 SGHVS and CDR2 FQNEAQ. The CDR3 here is CASSSVGGGAGELFF. In nucleotides, the CDR3 is TGTGCCAGCAGCTCGGTCGGGGGGGGAGCCGGGGAGCTGTTTTTT. Full variable domain (remainder filled in from reference TRBV7-8 and TRBJ2-2): GAGVSQSPRYKVAKRGQDVALRCDPISGHVSLFWYQQALGQGPEFLTYFQNEAQLDKSGLPSDRFFAERPEGSVSTLKIQRTQQEDSAVYLCASSSVGGGAGELFFGEGSRLTVL.

This sequence joins TRBV20-1 and TRBJ2-7; no clear D gene. Per the germline V gene, CDR1 is DFQATT and CDR2 is SNEGSKA (reference sequence). V shed 5 bases and J shed 2 bases, with 16 bases lying between them. The CDR3 covers 14 residues. The CDR3 nucleotides read TGCAGTGCTCACTCGGCGGTAAGGACCTACGAGCAGTACTTC. It translates to CSAHSAVRTYEQYF.

A note on this clonotype: A much larger clonotype is one base distant, so this may be a read error. This CDR3 fails to terminate in the conserved phenylalanine or tryptophan, so it likely reflects a read error. The chain couples TRBV13 to TRBJ1-1; a weak D match, TRBD1 (6 bases). Germline V gene lookup returns CDR1 PRHDT and CDR2 FYEKMQ (reference sequence). Trimming removed 2 bases from V and 1 base from J, with 11 bases in between. The length of the CDR3 is 15 residues. CDR3 sequence reads: CASSLRAGENTEAFL. In nucleotides, the CDR3 is TGTGCCAGCAGCTTACGTGCAGGGGAGAACACTGAAGCTTTCCTT.

V usage is TRBV20-1 and J usage is TRBJ1-2; D remains unclear. The CDR3 totals 11 residues. The V end was cut by 5 bases, the J end by 3 bases, with 7 bases between. CDR1 and CDR2 from the germline V gene are DFQATT and SNEGSKA (reference sequence). CDR3 protein: CSAYTDYGYTF. CDR3 in DNA: TGCAGTGCTTATACAGACTATGGCTACACCTTC.

This clonotype has ten or more counts. V and J are TRBV7-8 and TRBJ2-5; no clear D gene. Germline V gene sequence: CDR1 SGHVS, CDR2 FQNEAQ. The V end was cut by 5 bases, the J end by 1 base, with 5 bases between. The CDR3 extends over 12 amino acids. The DNA of the CDR3 is TGTGCCAGCAGCGTCCGCCAAGAGACCCAGTACTTC. This translates into CASSVRQETQYF.

V and J are TRBV9 and TRBJ1-1; D call uncertain. V was pared by 4 bases and J by 4 bases, with 11 bases between. Germline V gene lookup returns CDR1 SGDLS and CDR2 YYNGEE. The CDR3 extends over 13 amino acids. In DNA, the CDR3 is TGTGCCAGCAGCCAAGAAGGAAGCACTGAAGCTTTCTTT. Its translation is CASSQEGSTEAFF.

This clonotype came up a few times. The V gene is TRBV7-9, the J gene TRBJ2-7, with D perhaps matching TRBD2 (6 bases). V was cut by 3 bases and J by 1 base, with 10 bases left in between. The CDR3 has 14 amino acids. Germline assignment: CDR1 SEHNR and CDR2 FQNEAQ (reference sequence). The CDR3 DNA reads TGTGCCAGCAGCTTGGGACTGCCTTCCTACGAGCAGTACTTC. Translation: CASSLGLPSYEQYF.

Comment on this clonotype: An end of the junction does not agree with germline; a read error may underlie this. The J gene is TRBJ1-2, the V gene TRBV7-3; 8 bases map to TRBD1. Germline CDR1 SGHTA, CDR2 FQGTGA. The CDR3 has 16 amino acids. The CDR3 DNA reads TGCGCCAGCAGCCAGCAGACAGGGGTCTATAACTATGGCTACACCTTC. The encoded protein is CASSQQTGVYNYGYTF.